Below, 10 T cell receptor beta chains from the same sample are listed, as sequenced in a study of radiation and T cells in renal cell carcinoma. Assay: immunoSEQ multiplex PCR; the TCRdb copy retains only in-frame clones and omits some. The sample records 70,000 to 100,000 clones, roughly four fifths being singletons. The time point is: baseline pretreatment blood. Described treatment: 15 Gy SBRT to primary tumor, nephrectomy 4 weeks later. The specimen was blood, collected from a patient whose treatment included radiotherapy and nephrectomy. These receptors were obtained from a man aged 55 to 69 with renal cell carcinoma.

The genes are TRBV10-3 and TRBJ2-4; a weak D match, TRBD1 (5 bases). This CDR3 contains 15 residues. From germline, CDR1 is ENHRY and CDR2 SYGVKD. V was shortened by 6 bases and J by 2 bases, with 14 bases between the two germline ends. The DNA of the CDR3 is TGTGCCATCAGGGACCCTCAGGGATCCAAAAACATTCAGTACTTC. Protein product: CAIRDPQGSKNIQYF.

V usage is TRBV6-5 and J usage is TRBJ2-3, with a possible D match to TRBD1 (6 bases). CDR1 is MNHEY, CDR2 SVGAGI, per germline. This CDR3 spans 13 amino acids. V was clipped by 6 bases and J by 3 bases, with 10 bases between them. The CDR3 DNA reads as TGTGCCAGCAGAACTACAGGGACAGATACGCAGTATTTT. Residues: CASRTTGTDTQYF.

The chain employs TRBV4-1 and TRBJ2-2; the match to TRBD1 covers 8 bases. Germline values: CDR1 MGHRA, CDR2 YSYEKL. V lost 4 bases and J lost 5; bases outside the gene matches: 9. This CDR3 has 16 residues. CDR3 region: CASSPGTGRRTGELFF. DNA of the CDR3: TGCGCCAGCAGCCCAGGGACAGGACGGAGGACCGGGGAGCTGTTTTTT.

The rearrangement links TRBV6-1 to TRBJ2-2, with 7 bases fitting TRBD2. The CDR3 contains 15 residues. The germline CDR1 and CDR2 sequences are MNHNS and SASEGT. V was clipped by 8 bases and J by 4 bases; unmatched bases: 10. Written as DNA, the CDR3 is TGTGCCAGCGCAACCGGGGGGAGGCCCACCGGGGAGCTGTTTTTT. Amino acid sequence: CASATGGRPTGELFF.

The rearrangement uses TRBV5-5 and TRBJ1-1; D is possibly TRBD1 (5 bases). Germline assignment: CDR1 SGHKS and CDR2 YYEKEE (reference sequence). The V and J ends lost 4 bases and 2 bases respectively, with 18 bases between them. The CDR3 is made up of 16 amino acids. CDR3 loop: CASSPIGTGLNTEAFF. The CDR3 DNA sequence: TGTGCCAGCAGCCCCATAGGAACAGGACTTAACACTGAAGCTTTCTTT.

The J gene is TRBJ1-4, the V gene TRBV5-1, with a possible D match to TRBD1 (6 bases). The CDR3 is 14 amino acids. Trimming removed 2 bases at V and 7 bases at J, with 12 bases between. Per the germline V gene, CDR1 is SGHRS and CDR2 is YFSETQ. DNA for the CDR3: TGCGCCAGCAGCTTTCGGGGGCAGGGTGAAAAACTGTTTTTT. Translation gives CASSFRGQGEKLFF.

This chain uses TRBV11-3 with TRBJ2-4; 7 bases are a match to TRBD2. Per germline, CDR1 SGHNT and CDR2 YENEEA. The CDR3 consists of 13 residues. V was clipped by 1 base and J by 9 bases; unmatched bases: 3. DNA for the CDR3: TGTGCCAGCAGCTTAGTAACGGGGGGCATTCAGTACTTC. This sequence encodes CASSLVTGGIQYF.

This chain links TRBV10-3 with TRBJ1-1, with D unclear. CDR1 is ENHRY, CDR2 SYGVKD, per germline. The CDR3 is made up of 14 amino acids. V lost 2 bases to trimming and J lost 1 base, with 8 bases between them. This chain's CDR3 is CAISEEGRNTEAFF. CDR3 nucleotide sequence: TGTGCCATCAGTGAGGAGGGAAGGAACACTGAAGCTTTCTTT.

The chain employs TRBV7-6 and TRBJ1-2; 7 bases match TRBD1. Germline V gene lookup returns CDR1 SGHVS and CDR2 FNYEAQ. Germline trimming cut 1 base from V and 4 bases from J; bases unmatched to any gene: 15. CDR3 length equals 18 residues. CDR3 sequence (DNA): TGTGCCAGCAGCTTAGAGGCAGGGGGGAGTTTTGGGCTCTATGGCTACACCTTC. Amino acid sequence: CASSLEAGGSFGLYGYTF. Together with reference TRBV7-6 and TRBJ1-2, the CDR3 gives the full variable domain: GAGVSQSPRYKVTKRGQDVALRCDPISGHVSLYWYRQALGQGPEFLTYFNYEAQQDKSGLPNDRFSAERPEGSISTLTIQRTEQRDSAMYRCASSLEAGGSFGLYGYTFGSGTRLTVV.

The V call is TRBV21-1, the J call TRBJ2-1; the table's TRBD2 call for D was not verified on the DNA. TRBV21-1 is an annotated pseudogene. CDR3 length equals 9 residues. The CDR3 DNA follows: TGTGCCATGCGGACTATTAAGTTCTTC. Its protein is CAMRTIKFF.